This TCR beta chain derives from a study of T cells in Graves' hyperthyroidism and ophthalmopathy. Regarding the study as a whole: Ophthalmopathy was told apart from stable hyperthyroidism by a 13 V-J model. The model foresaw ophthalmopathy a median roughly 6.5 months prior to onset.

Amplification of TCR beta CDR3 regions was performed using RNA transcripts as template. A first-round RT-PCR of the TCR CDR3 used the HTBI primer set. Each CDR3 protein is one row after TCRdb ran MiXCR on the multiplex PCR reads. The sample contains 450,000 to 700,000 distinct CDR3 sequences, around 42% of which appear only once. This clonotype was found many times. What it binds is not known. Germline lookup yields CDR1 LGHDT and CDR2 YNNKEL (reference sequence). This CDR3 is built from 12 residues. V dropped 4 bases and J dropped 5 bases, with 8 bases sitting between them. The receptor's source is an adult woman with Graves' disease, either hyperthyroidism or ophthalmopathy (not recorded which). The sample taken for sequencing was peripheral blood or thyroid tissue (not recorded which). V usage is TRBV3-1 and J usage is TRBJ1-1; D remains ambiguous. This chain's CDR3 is CASSRLSTEAFF. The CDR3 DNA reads TGTGCCAGCAGCCGGCTGAGTACTGAAGCTTTCTTT.